Shown below are 19 T cell receptor beta chains from a single sample sequenced in a study of blood T cell repertoires in COVID-19. The data were produced by immunoSEQ multiplex PCR, yet TCRdb's version contains in-frame clones alone and is incomplete. The profile shows 200,000 to 300,000 clones, approximately 89% of them singletons. Sequencing was carried out using peripheral blood. The receptors were gathered from a woman between 45 and 65 years old with acute or convalescent COVID-19.

This chain links TRBV7-9 with TRBJ2-2; 7 bases fit TRBD1. Germline CDR1 is SEHNR and CDR2 is FQNEAQ (reference sequence). This CDR3 spans 16 amino acids. V shed 6 bases, J shed 4 bases, and the junction held 11 bases outside the gene matches. CDR3 sequence (DNA): TGTGCCAGCAGTCCTGACCGGGACAGTACCACCGGGGAGCTGTTTTTT. The encoded protein is CASSPDRDSTTGELFF.

The chain has TRBV14 and TRBJ2-7; no clear D gene. With 0 bases removed from V and 5 bases from J, the gap between germline ends came to 11 bases. In germline, CDR1 is SGHDN, CDR2 FVKESK. The CDR3 has 14 residues. The CDR3 coding sequence is TGTGCCAGCAGCCAAGACCCTTATCGTGACGAGCAGTACTTC. It is translated as CASSQDPYRDEQYF.

This chain links TRBV28 with TRBJ1-2; TRBD1 is a possible D gene (6 bases). The CDR3 extends over 15 amino acids. Germline CDR1 is MDHEN and CDR2 is SYDVKM. V was pared by 1 base and J by 5 bases, with 14 bases between. The CDR3 DNA is TGTGCCAGCAGTTTATCGGACAGCACTTTTTATGGCTACACCTTC. This translates into CASSLSDSTFYGYTF.

The rearrangement uses TRBV3-1 (or the pseudogene TRBV3-2) and TRBJ1-1; D is ambiguous. The V end was cut by 0 bases, the J end by 3 bases, with 14 bases between. The length of the CDR3 is 16 residues. CDR1 and CDR2 from the germline V gene are LGHDT and YNNKEL (reference sequence). CDR3 bases: TGTGCCAGCAGCCAAGACGGCGGGTTTAGGGACACTGAAGCTTTCTTT. Its protein is CASSQDGGFRDTEAFF.

Written as DNA, the CDR3 is TGTGCCAGTCGGACAGGGGGCGCGGTCACTGAAGCTTTCTTT. Its protein product is CASRTGGAVTEAFF. The chain employs TRBV6-5 and TRBJ1-1; TRBD1 aligns across 11 bases. The length of the CDR3 is 14 residues. The ends lost 9 bases at V and 4 bases at J; junction bases unmatched: 7. Germline loops: CDR1 MNHEY, CDR2 SVGAGI.

This clone was found once. The V call is TRBV29-1, the J call TRBJ2-7; TRBD2 is a possible D gene (5 bases). CDR3 length equals 13 residues. The V end was cut by 6 bases, the J end by 0 bases, with 12 bases between. The germline V gene encodes CDR1 SQVTM and CDR2 ANQGSEA. The CDR3, as DNA: TGCAGCGTCATAGCTGACTACTCCTACGAGCAGTACTTC. This sequence encodes CSVIADYSYEQYF.

This clone is a singleton in its sample. This chain links TRBV30 with TRBJ1-1; possible D gene TRBD1, 5 bases. The CDR3 runs to 13 residues. Between the trimmed V and J ends, which lost 4 bases and 1 base, there was a span of 10 bases. CDR1 GTSNPN and CDR2 SVGIG come from the germline V gene (reference sequence). CDR3 sequence reads: CAWTGIRNTEAFF. As DNA, the CDR3 is TGTGCCTGGACAGGGATCAGGAACACTGAAGCTTTCTTT.

In DNA, the CDR3 is TGTGCCAGCAGCCCTGTTGCACAAACCAATCAGCCCCAGCATTTT. Translation gives CASSPVAQTNQPQHF. The chain combines TRBV4-2 with TRBJ1-5; D call uncertain. Germline values: CDR1 LGHNA, CDR2 YNFKEQ. V lost 4 bases and J lost 3, with 13 bases in between. CDR3 size: 15 residues.

V usage is TRBV19 and J usage is TRBJ1-2; D ambiguous. The CDR3 has 15 residues. Germline V gene data show CDR1 as LNHDA and CDR2 as SQIVND (reference sequence). Trimming removed 0 bases from V and 3 bases from J, with 11 bases in between. CDR3 DNA sequence: TGTGCCAGTAGTATAGATGAAGAAACAGACTATGGCTACACCTTC. Translated, it gives CASSIDEETDYGYTF.

The chain uses TRBV9 and TRBJ2-1, with D perhaps matching TRBD2 (6 bases). V was pared by 1 base and J by 7 bases, with 9 bases between. This CDR3 comprises 13 residues. CDR1 and CDR2 (germline): SGDLS, YYNGEE. CDR3 sequence: CASSVRELNEQFF. The CDR3 DNA is TGTGCCAGCAGCGTACGGGAGTTGAATGAGCAGTTCTTC.

The rearrangement joins TRBV19 to TRBJ2-7, with 9 nucleotides matching TRBD2. Germline V gene lookup returns CDR1 LNHDA and CDR2 SQIVND (reference sequence). CDR3 length: 18 amino acids. After removal of 3 bases from V and 0 bases from J, the junction contained 12 bases not matched to a gene. CDR3 protein: CASSIAVEPGLASYEQYF. CDR3 bases: TGTGCCAGTAGTATTGCCGTCGAACCGGGACTAGCCTCCTACGAGCAGTACTTC.

The rearrangement joins TRBV18 to TRBJ2-7, with 10 bases fitting TRBD1. The ends lost 6 bases at V and 5 bases at J; junction bases unmatched: 7. CDR1 is KGHSH, CDR2 LQKENI, per germline. This CDR3 is 14 amino acids long. The CDR3 loop is CASSQGTGVDEQYF. The CDR3 bases are TGTGCCAGCTCCCAAGGGACAGGGGTAGACGAGCAGTACTTC.

V and J are TRBV7-3 and TRBJ2-7; 7 nucleotides match TRBD1. This CDR3 contains 13 residues. V lost 3 bases and J lost 7; bases outside the gene matches: 6. Germline CDR1 reads SGHTA; CDR2 reads FQGTGA. The CDR3 loop is CASSFSSDREQYF. In nucleotides, the CDR3 is TGTGCCAGCAGCTTCTCCTCGGACAGGGAGCAGTACTTC.

This clone has only one observation. The chain is built from TRBV5-1 and TRBJ2-5; 8 bases align to TRBD2. The CDR3 consists of 16 residues. CDR1 and CDR2 from the germline V gene are SGHRS and YFSETQ. Losses at the gene ends were 4 bases for V and 3 bases for J; bases not matched to a gene: 11. In DNA, the CDR3 is TGCGCCAGCAGCACACTAGCGGTAACGTCTAAAGAGACCCAGTACTTC. Amino acids: CASSTLAVTSKETQYF.

This chain links TRBV25-1 with TRBJ2-7, with no clear D. CDR1 and CDR2 from the germline V gene are MGHDK and SYGVNS. CDR3 length: 11 amino acids. The V end was cut by 6 bases, the J end by 3 bases, with 6 bases between. The CDR3 DNA follows: TGTGCCAGCAGAATCCACTACGAGCAGTACTTC. Its protein product is CASRIHYEQYF.

The chain couples TRBV3-1 (or the pseudogene TRBV3-2) to TRBJ2-3, with D tentatively TRBD2 (5 bases). CDR1 and CDR2 (germline): LGHDT, YNNKEL (reference sequence). The CDR3 is 15 amino acids. The ends were cut back, 3 bases at V and 2 bases at J, with 12 bases in the middle. The CDR3 sequence: CASSQAGNPTDTQYF. The DNA of the CDR3 is TGTGCCAGCAGCCAGGCCGGGAACCCCACAGATACGCAGTATTTT.

As for this clone: Within the sample, other DNA sequences also encode this same CDR3. This chain joins TRBV18 and TRBJ2-3; possible D gene TRBD2, 5 bases. V was trimmed by 3 bases and J by 0 bases, leaving 7 bases between them. CDR3 size: 14 residues. Germline CDR1 KGHSH, CDR2 LQKENI. CDR3 loop: CASSPTTSTDTQYF. The CDR3 DNA sequence: TGTGCCAGCTCACCGACTACTAGCACAGATACGCAGTATTTT.

The chain recombines TRBV4-3 with TRBJ2-5, with D perhaps TRBD2 (5 bases). The germline gives CDR1 LGHNA, CDR2 YSLEER. V lost 3 bases, J lost 2 bases, and 13 bases lay in between. The CDR3 spans 15 residues. The CDR3 region is CASSHGVERQETQYF. DNA for the CDR3: TGCGCCAGCAGCCATGGGGTGGAGCGGCAAGAGACCCAGTACTTC.

The J gene is TRBJ2-7, the V gene TRBV10-2, with TRBD2 matching 9 bases. The germline gives CDR1 WSHSY, CDR2 SAAADI. The V and J ends lost 0 bases and 4 bases, in that order; junction bases with no gene match: 4. The CDR3 runs 15 residues. CDR3 in amino acids: CASSESSGSFYEQYF. The CDR3 DNA is TGCGCCAGCAGTGAGTCTAGCGGGAGTTTTTACGAGCAGTACTTC.